The 28 T cell receptor beta chains presented below share a single source sample, sequenced in a study of a mutant IDH1 vaccine in newly diagnosed glioma. The sample's time point: week 5, during vaccination. Doses of 300 ug of mutant IDH1 20-mer peptide were given with topical imiquimod. Clones were read by immunoSEQ multiplex PCR, and TCRdb kept only the in-frame ones, dropping some. The table lists roughly 42,000 clones, approximately 85% of them singletons. These receptors have no identified antigens. Source: PBMCs, taken from a glioma patient whose treatment included an IDH1 peptide vaccine. The source is a man in his forties with glioma.

This chain joins TRBV18 and TRBJ2-5; 8 positions agree with TRBD1. The length of the CDR3 is 15 residues. V dropped 2 bases and J dropped 7; count of bases not matched to a gene: 9. Germline CDR1 and CDR2: KGHSH and LQKENI. This chain's CDR3 is CASSPRRTGFGTQYF. DNA for the CDR3: TGTGCCAGCTCACCAAGACGGACAGGGTTCGGGACCCAGTACTTC.

The chain combines TRBV19 with TRBJ2-7; 7 bases line up with TRBD1. Germline values: CDR1 LNHDA, CDR2 SQIVND (reference sequence). The CDR3 contains 14 residues. The ends lost 3 bases at V and 4 bases at J; junction bases unmatched: 6. The CDR3 DNA sequence: TGTGCCAGTAGTATCGGACAGGTTGGGTACGAGCAGTACTTC. Residues: CASSIGQVGYEQYF.

This chain joins TRBV28 and TRBJ2-7, with D maybe TRBD2 (5 bases). Germline V gene sequence: CDR1 MDHEN, CDR2 SYDVKM. The V end lost 3 bases, the J end lost 7 bases, and 19 bases lay between the germline ends. The CDR3 is made up of 15 amino acids. CDR3 in DNA: TGTGCCAGCAGTTTGCCGCAGCGGCTCCTTAGGGAGCAGTACTTC. It yields the protein CASSLPQRLLREQYF.

The chain combines TRBV21-1 with TRBJ2-7; TRBD2 reflects the table's D call only, with no check against the DNA. TRBV21-1 is reported as a pseudogene. The CDR3 has 16 residues. CDR3 in DNA: TGTGCCAGCAGCAATCCGGGCCAGCGGGTTCCCTACGAGCAGTACTTC. This gives the protein CASSNPGQRVPYEQYF.

Notes on this clone: The junction differs from germline at one of its ends, possibly a read error. V is TRBV7-7 and J is TRBJ2-5; 12 bases align to TRBD2. Looked up from germline, CDR1 is SSHAT and CDR2 is FNYEAQ (reference sequence). There are 16 residues in the CDR3. CDR3 DNA sequence: TGTGCTAGCAGCTTGGCCGGACTAGCGGGGCGGGAGACCCAGTACTTC. It yields the protein CASSLAGLAGRETQYF.

The chain links TRBV6-5 to TRBJ2-3; maybe TRBD2 (6 bases). V was clipped by 8 bases and J by 1 base, with 10 bases between them. This CDR3 region has 13 residues. CDR1 MNHEY and CDR2 SVGAGI come from the germline V gene. CDR3 sequence: CASLASGTDTQYF. The CDR3 DNA is TGTGCCAGCCTGGCTAGCGGCACAGATACGCAGTATTTT.

J is TRBJ1-1 and V is TRBV5-1; 9 bases line up with TRBD1. The CDR3 covers 17 residues. V shed 4 bases, J shed 2 bases, and the junction held 12 bases outside the gene matches. CDR1 is SGHRS and CDR2 is YFSETQ in the germline V gene. Written as DNA, the CDR3 is TGCGCCAGCAGCCAAGGACAGGGGAACCGTCCAAACACTGAAGCTTTCTTT. Protein sequence: CASSQGQGNRPNTEAFF.

Only a few counts were recorded for this clone. The chain uses TRBV5-1 and TRBJ1-1, with D possibly matching TRBD1 (5 bases). Germline V gene sequence: CDR1 SGHRS, CDR2 YFSETQ. The ends were cut back, 0 bases at V and 1 base at J, with 7 bases in the middle. The CDR3 covers 14 residues. As DNA, the CDR3 is TGCGCCAGCAGCTTGGCAGGGACGAACACTGAAGCTTTCTTT. This translates into CASSLAGTNTEAFF.

As to this clone: Compared with germline, one end of the junction differs, possibly owing to a read error. This chain links TRBV6-1 with TRBJ1-3; D remains ambiguous. There are 14 residues in the CDR3. From germline, CDR1 is MNHNS and CDR2 SASEGT. In DNA, the CDR3 is TGTGCCAGCAGAGAAGGACTCTCTGGAAACACCATATATTTT. Translation: CASREGLSGNTIYF.

CDR3 nucleotides: TGTGCCAGCAGCTTAGACGGAATGCGATTGAACACCGGGGAGCTGTTTTTT. This codes for CASSLDGMRLNTGELFF. The chain uses TRBV7-3 and TRBJ2-2; D remains unclear. The CDR3 totals 17 residues. Germline loops: CDR1 SGHTA, CDR2 FQGTGA. V shed 2 bases and J shed 1 base, with 14 bases lying between them.

This clone was counted once. V and J are TRBV7-9 and TRBJ2-6, with 8 bases matching TRBD2. J lost 2 bases, V lost 5 bases, and 5 bases had no gene match. Germline V gene sequence: CDR1 SEHNR, CDR2 FQNEAQ (reference sequence). This CDR3 is built from 16 residues. CDR3 in amino acids: CASSPNSGTGANVLTF. The CDR3 DNA is TGTGCCAGCAGCCCCAATAGCGGGACTGGGGCCAACGTCCTGACTTTC.

This chain links TRBV7-2 with TRBJ1-1, with D perhaps matching TRBD1 (5 bases). The V gene's germline CDR1 is SGHTA and CDR2 FQGNSA. The CDR3 runs to 15 residues. V dropped 0 bases and J dropped 0 bases, with 8 bases sitting between them. CDR3 nucleotides: TGTGCCAGCAGCTTAGCAGGAGGGGTGAACACTGAAGCTTTCTTT. This sequence encodes CASSLAGGVNTEAFF.

The rearrangement uses TRBV6-5 and TRBJ1-5; D may be TRBD1 (6 bases). The CDR3 is made up of 15 amino acids. Germline values: CDR1 MNHEY, CDR2 SVGAGI. V was shortened by 7 bases and J by 3 bases, with 16 bases between the two germline ends. The CDR3 is CASKERWGLNQPQHF. DNA of the CDR3: TGTGCCAGCAAGGAGAGGTGGGGGCTCAATCAGCCCCAGCATTTT.

This clone showed up just once. The chain links TRBV25-1 to TRBJ1-5, with TRBD1 matching over 8 bases. With 5 bases clipped from V and 3 bases from J, the junction kept 3 bases outside the gene matches. The CDR3 length is 14 residues. Germline V gene lookup returns CDR1 MGHDK and CDR2 SYGVNS. The CDR3 loop reads CASSPGQVNQPQHF. CDR3 nucleotides: TGTGCCAGCAGTCCGGGACAGGTCAATCAGCCCCAGCATTTT.

This chain joins TRBV5-1 and TRBJ2-3; 7 bases fit TRBD1. Germline V gives CDR1 SGHRS, CDR2 YFSETQ. With 7 bases clipped from V and 0 bases from J, the junction kept 5 bases outside the gene matches. The CDR3 has 14 residues. In DNA form, the CDR3 reads TGCGCCAGCTCCGGACAGGCTAGCACAGATACGCAGTATTTT. It specifies CASSGQASTDTQYF.

The chain links TRBV11-1 to TRBJ1-1; D gene unclear. The germline V gene encodes CDR1 SGHAT and CDR2 FQDESV (reference sequence). The CDR3 runs 13 residues. V lost 2 bases to trimming and J lost 6 bases, with 10 bases between them. The CDR3 protein is CASSLWSRSEAFF. The CDR3 DNA is TGTGCCAGCAGCTTATGGTCCCGGTCTGAAGCTTTCTTT.

V is TRBV6-6 and J is TRBJ1-5; 7 bases fit TRBD1. This CDR3 contains 16 residues. The J segment lost 0 bases and the V segment lost 7 bases, leaving 9 bases of the junction unmatched. CDR1 and CDR2 (germline): MNHNY, SVGAGI (reference sequence). CDR3 coding DNA: TGTGCCAGCACGAGACTGGGGACAGATAGCAATCAGCCCCAGCATTTT. This sequence encodes CASTRLGTDSNQPQHF.

This clone was recorded once. The rearrangement links TRBV7-9 to TRBJ2-7; no firm D call. The V end lost 3 bases, the J end lost 2 bases, and 11 bases lay between the germline ends. This CDR3 has 14 residues. The germline V gene has CDR1 SEHNR and CDR2 FQNEAQ (reference sequence). CDR3 protein: CASSFGFPPYEQYF. The CDR3 DNA reads as TGTGCCAGCAGCTTCGGCTTTCCACCCTACGAGCAGTACTTC. The full variable domain, with the rest looked up from reference TRBV7-9 and TRBJ2-7, is DTGVSQNPRHKITKRGQNVTFRCDPISEHNRLYWYRQTLGQGPEFLTYFQNEAQLEKSRLLSDRFSAERPKGSFSTLEIQRTEQGDSAMYLCASSFGFPPYEQYFGPGTRLTVT.

The J gene is TRBJ1-4, the V gene TRBV5-1; D is possibly TRBD1 (6 bases). The V gene lost 3 bases and the J gene lost 0 bases, with 9 bases spanning the gap. The CDR3 sequence is 15 residues long. CDR1 is SGHRS and CDR2 is YFSETQ in the germline V gene. The chain's CDR3 is CASSSGTTTNEKLFF. In nucleotides, the CDR3 is TGCGCCAGCAGCTCCGGGACAACAACTAATGAAAAACTGTTTTTT.

In DNA, the CDR3 is TGCGCCAGCAGCCACCCGGGGCCAAACACCATATATTTT. This encodes CASSHPGPNTIYF. The rearrangement joins TRBV4-1 to TRBJ1-3; maybe TRBD1 (5 bases). Trimming removed 3 bases at V and 6 bases at J, with 9 bases between. From germline, CDR1 is MGHRA and CDR2 YSYEKL. The CDR3 totals 13 residues.

This clone has just a few counts. V is TRBV7-2 and J is TRBJ1-5, with D uncertain. The V end was cut by 4 bases, the J end by 3 bases, with 7 bases between. The CDR3 runs to 13 residues. CDR1 SGHTA and CDR2 FQGNSA come from the germline V gene. The CDR3 reads CASSSTPNQPQHF. The CDR3 DNA reads as TGTGCCAGCAGCTCCACCCCCAATCAGCCCCAGCATTTT. Complete variable domain (other parts from reference TRBV7-2 and TRBJ1-5): GAGVSQSPSNKVTEKGKDVELRCDPISGHTALYWYRQSLGQGLEFLIYFQGNSAPDKSGLPSDRFSAERTGGSVSTLTIQRTQQEDSAVYLCASSSTPNQPQHFGDGTRLSIL.

In DNA, the CDR3 is TGTGCCAGTAGTATTGCGGGAGGGCCTTACGAGCAGTACTTC. Its protein product is CASSIAGGPYEQYF. The chain is built from TRBV19 and TRBJ2-7, with 9 positions matching TRBD2. Unmatched junction bases numbered 4, after V lost 3 bases and J lost 4 bases. The germline V gene has CDR1 LNHDA and CDR2 SQIVND (reference sequence). This CDR3 is 14 amino acids long.

V and J are TRBV28 and TRBJ1-3; 8 nucleotides align to TRBD1. CDR3 size: 15 residues. CDR1 and CDR2 from the germline V gene are MDHEN and SYDVKM. Unmatched junction bases numbered 7, after V lost 5 bases and J lost 4 bases. CDR3 nucleotides: TGTGCCAGCAGTCCGTACAGGGGGGGAGGAAACACCATATATTTT. It yields the protein CASSPYRGGGNTIYF. The full variable domain, its missing parts supplied by reference TRBV28 and TRBJ1-3, is DVKVTQSSRYLVKRTGEKVFLECVQDMDHENMFWYRQDPGLGLRLIYFSYDVKMKEKGDIPEGYSVSREKKERFSLILESASTNQTSMYLCASSPYRGGGNTIYFGEGSWLTVV.

J is TRBJ2-5 and V is TRBV7-7, with a tentative D call TRBD1 (5 bases). The CDR3 sequence is 16 residues long. Germline V gives CDR1 SSHAT, CDR2 FNYEAQ (reference sequence). Trimming took off 1 base at V and 7 bases at J, with 19 bases between the two ends. CDR3: CASSLEGRQAFGTQYF. The CDR3 DNA sequence: TGTGCCAGCAGCTTAGAGGGGCGGCAGGCCTTCGGGACCCAGTACTTC.

V and J are TRBV7-8 and TRBJ2-7, with 7 bases fitting TRBD1. The CDR3 runs 13 residues. V lost 4 bases, J lost 7 bases, and 7 bases stayed unmatched. Germline CDR1 is SGHVS and CDR2 is FQNEAQ. CDR3 amino acids: CASSSRQGREQYF. CDR3 nucleotide sequence: TGTGCCAGCAGCTCTCGACAGGGTCGGGAGCAGTACTTC.

The V call is TRBV7-2, the J call TRBJ1-1; D is possibly TRBD1 (5 bases). The CDR3 is 13 residues long. V was clipped by 4 bases and J by 6 bases, with 12 bases between them. Per germline, CDR1 SGHTA and CDR2 FQGNSA. The CDR3 reads CASSSWDGAEAFF. CDR3 coding DNA: TGTGCCAGCAGCTCCTGGGACGGGGCTGAAGCTTTCTTT.

The rearrangement links TRBV19 to TRBJ2-1, with 7 nucleotides matching TRBD2. The CDR3 is 13 residues long. Germline V gene data show CDR1 as LNHDA and CDR2 as SQIVND (reference sequence). Trimming at V came to 7 bases and at J to 8 bases, leaving 8 bases not matched to a gene. As DNA, the CDR3 is TGTGCCAGTAAGCGGGGAAATTACGATGAGCAGTTCTTC. Protein sequence: CASKRGNYDEQFF.

V and J are TRBV14 and TRBJ2-1; D might be TRBD2 (6 bases). The CDR3 extends over 17 amino acids. The germline gives CDR1 SGHDN, CDR2 FVKESK. Between the trimmed V and J ends, which lost 0 bases and 0 bases, there was a span of 12 bases. CDR3 sequence reads: CASSQDLSGRSYNEQFF. In DNA, the CDR3 is TGTGCCAGCAGCCAAGACCTTAGCGGTCGCTCCTACAATGAGCAGTTCTTC.